What follows describes a single T cell receptor beta chain. Its antigen is undetermined. This entry is derived from a study of cytomegalovirus exposure and HLA in healthy donors. General study findings and limits: Near-uniform donor sequencing depth was presumed by presence/absence analyses. Some V segments, TRBV6-2 and TRBV6-3 among them, were indistinguishable and were therefore excluded.

With 60 Vbeta and 13 Jbeta primers, the PCR was carried out. Method: immunoSEQ multiplex PCR; TCRdb's copy keeps in-frame clones and lacks some. The data hold hundreds of thousands of clones, with less than 80% observed a single time. Trimming removed 5 bases from V and 1 base from J, with 18 bases in between. Looked up from germline, CDR1 is MNHEY and CDR2 is SMNVEV (reference sequence). The CDR3 has 16 residues. The chain joins TRBV27 to TRBJ2-7; unclear D gene. The sample was PBMCs. This TCR derives from a girl under 10 years old in good health and CMV-seronegative. CDR3 in amino acids: CASSPYLESASYEQYF. CDR3 coding DNA: TGTGCCAGCAGTCCTTATCTGGAGTCTGCGTCCTACGAGCAGTACTTC.